Presented here are 21 T cell receptor beta chains from one specimen sequenced in a study of T cells after yellow fever vaccination. TCRdb passed the 5' RACE reads through MiXCR, listing each CDR3 protein once. Of 120,000 or so distinct CDR3 sequences in the sample, approximately 16% were seen once. Material: CD8+ T cells sorted from PBMCs, obtained 5 days after the yellow fever booster vaccination. These receptors were collected from a man in his late teens or twenties who received the YFV17D yellow fever vaccine.

The chain carries TRBV7-2 and TRBJ1-6; TRBD1 aligns across 9 bases. Losses at the gene ends were 5 bases for V and 9 bases for J; bases not matched to a gene: 2. The V gene's germline CDR1 is SGHTA and CDR2 FQGNSA. This CDR3 is 13 amino acids long. CDR3 loop: CASSRDRVSPLHF. The CDR3 DNA reads TGTGCCAGCAGCCGGGACAGGGTTTCACCCCTCCACTTT.

The V call is TRBV28, the J call TRBJ2-2; unclear D gene. Per the germline V gene, CDR1 is MDHEN and CDR2 is SYDVKM. Trimming took 10 bases from V and 9 from J, leaving 15 bases between them. This CDR3 spans 12 amino acids. The CDR3, as DNA: TGTGCCATTTCTTCGCCTCGCAGGGAGCTGTTTTTT. Its protein product is CAISSPRRELFF.

In this sample, this clonotype turned up a few times. The chain employs TRBV7-9 and TRBJ1-1, with a weak D call TRBD1 (5 bases). The V end lost 5 bases, the J end lost 2 bases, and 12 bases lay between the germline ends. Per the germline V gene, CDR1 is SEHNR and CDR2 is FQNEAQ (reference sequence). The CDR3 has 14 residues. CDR3 region: CASSPEGSNTEAFF. CDR3 sequence (DNA): TGTGCCAGCAGCCCAGAGGGGTCAAACACTGAAGCTTTCTTT.

The rearrangement links TRBV5-1 to TRBJ2-7; 8 bases are a match to TRBD1. The CDR3 sequence is 15 residues long. The V gene's germline CDR1 is SGHRS and CDR2 YFSETQ. V lost 2 bases and J lost 0; bases outside the gene matches: 4. CDR3 sequence (DNA): TGCGCCAGCAGCTTAAGCAGGGGGCCCTCCTACGAGCAGTACTTC. It codes for CASSLSRGPSYEQYF.

The chain joins TRBV6-2 or TRBV6-3 to TRBJ2-7; 8 nucleotides align to TRBD2. The CDR3 totals 14 residues. V shed 7 bases and J 7 bases; nucleotides not matched to a gene: 12. Germline-derived CDR1 and CDR2 are MNHEY and SVGEGT. Here the CDR3 DNA reads TGTGCCAGCATAAAGCGGGGGACCCCATGGGAGCAGTACTTC. Encoded protein: CASIKRGTPWEQYF.

This clonotype was counted ten times or more. The V call is TRBV5-1, the J call TRBJ2-7, with 12 bases that match TRBD1. CDR3 length equals 16 residues. Trimming at V came to 0 bases and at J to 3 bases, leaving 4 bases not matched to a gene. The V gene's germline CDR1 is SGHRS and CDR2 YFSETQ. In DNA form, the CDR3 reads TGCGCCAGCAGCTTGGCCGGGACAGGGGGCCTCTACGAGCAGTACTTC. It codes for CASSLAGTGGLYEQYF.

The chain has TRBV6-5 and TRBJ1-1; D possibly corresponds to TRBD1 (5 bases). V dropped 7 bases and J dropped 0 bases, with 12 bases sitting between them. Germline CDR1 reads MNHEY; CDR2 reads SVGAGI. The CDR3 spans 14 residues. For the CDR3, the DNA is TGTGCCAGCACCGAGACAGAATTGAACACTGAAGCTTTCTTT. It is translated as CASTETELNTEAFF.

The rearrangement links TRBV21-1 to TRBJ2-7; TRBD2, the D gene given by the table, was not confirmed from the DNA. TRBV21-1 is a pseudogene. The CDR3 is made up of 14 amino acids. This chain's CDR3 is CARNNKRVGYEQYV. The DNA of the CDR3 is TGTGCCAGAAACAACAAGAGGGTCGGTTACGAGCAGTACGTC.

This clonotype was counted many times. This sequence joins TRBV2 and TRBJ1-5; TRBD1 agrees at 9 bases. The CDR3 extends over 14 amino acids. J lost 5 bases, V lost 6 bases, and 5 bases had no gene match. Germline CDR1 is SNHLY and CDR2 is FYNNEI. DNA for the CDR3: TGTGCCAGCAGGATTGGACAGGGGCATCAGCCCCAGCATTTT. Its translation: CASRIGQGHQPQHF. The full variable domain, rest sourced from reference TRBV2 and TRBJ1-5, is EPEVTQTPSHQVTQMGQEVILRCVPISNHLYFYWYRQILGQKVEFLVSFYNNEISEKSEIFDDQFSVERPDGSNFTLKIRSTKLEDSAMYFCASRIGQGHQPQHFGDGTRLSIL.

This clonotype was found a few times. This chain joins TRBV7-6 and TRBJ2-3; D could derive from TRBD1 or TRBD2 (5 bases each). This CDR3 spans 15 amino acids. Trimming took 5 bases from V and 5 from J, leaving 17 bases between them. Germline CDR1 is SGHVS and CDR2 is FNYEAQ. This CDR3 reads CASSPGGDGGDTQYF. CDR3 nucleotide sequence: TGTGCCAGCAGCCCGGGTGGGGATGGGGGAGATACGCAGTATTTT.

This clonotype has a handful of counts. The rearrangement joins TRBV12-3 or TRBV12-4 to TRBJ2-5; no definite D call. V was cut by 5 bases and J by 10 bases, with 14 bases left in between. The CDR3 length is 12 residues. CDR3 sequence reads: CASSGPVGNQYF. In DNA form, the CDR3 reads TGTGCCAGCAGTGGCCCCGTAGGGAACCAGTACTTC.

In this sample, this clonotype turned up many times. The chain has TRBV12-3 or TRBV12-4 and TRBJ2-1; a weak D match, TRBD1 (5 bases). Trimming left V 5 bases short and J 0 bases short, with 11 bases between. This CDR3 comprises 15 residues. The CDR3 sequence is CASSIDSSSYNEQFF. Written as DNA, the CDR3 is TGTGCCAGCAGTATCGACAGCAGCTCCTACAATGAGCAGTTCTTC.

In its sample, this clonotype was seen a few times. The J gene is TRBJ2-5, the V gene TRBV29-1; D not certain. The CDR3 has 13 amino acids. V shed 0 bases and J shed 2 bases, with 7 bases lying between them. The germline V gene has CDR1 SQVTM and CDR2 ANQGSEA. DNA for the CDR3: TGCAGCGTTGAAGACGGACGGCAAGAGACCCAGTACTTC. Amino acids: CSVEDGRQETQYF. Drawing the rest from reference TRBV29-1 and TRBJ2-5, the complete variable domain is SAVISQKPSRDICQRGTSLTIQCQVDSQVTMMFWYRQQPGQSLTLIATANQGSEATYESGFVIDKFPISRPNLTFSTLTVSNMSPEDSSIYLCSVEDGRQETQYFGPGTRLLVL.

The table lists this clonotype with a few counts. The rearrangement uses TRBV23-1 and TRBJ2-5; D gene uncertain. TRBV23-1 is filed as an ORF, its function uncertain. CDR3 length: 13 amino acids. Trimming pared 3 bases from V and 1 base from J, leaving 6 bases between. The CDR3, as DNA: TGCGCCAGCAGTCAGCCCCCCCAAGAGACCCAGTACTTC. Residues: CASSQPPQETQYF.

This clonotype was detected only a few times. The rearrangement uses TRBV12-3 or TRBV12-4 and TRBJ2-7; 7 bases are a match to TRBD1. The V segment lost 6 bases and the J segment 5 bases; nucleotides outside the gene matches: 10. The CDR3 runs to 14 residues. Here the CDR3 DNA reads TGTGCCAGCAGCTCCGAGGGGGCTTTGGACGAGCAGTACTTC. The encoded protein is CASSSEGALDEQYF.

This clonotype appeared many times. This sequence joins TRBV6-2 or TRBV6-3 and TRBJ1-1; no firm D call. The germline gives CDR1 MNHEY, CDR2 SVGEGT. This CDR3 is built from 12 residues. Trimming took 8 bases from V and 3 from J, leaving 10 bases between them. The CDR3 is CASRWRDTEAFF. In nucleotides, the CDR3 is TGTGCCAGCCGGTGGAGGGACACTGAAGCTTTCTTT.

The chain carries TRBV6-6 and TRBJ1-1; no definite D call. V shed 0 bases and J shed 2 bases, with 13 bases lying between them. Germline-derived CDR1 and CDR2 are MNHNY and SVGAGI (reference sequence). The CDR3 sequence is 16 residues long. In DNA, the CDR3 is TGTGCCAGCAGTTACTCGAAGGAGGCCATAAACACTGAAGCTTTCTTT. Translation gives CASSYSKEAINTEAFF.

This clonotype was seen more than once but under ten times. This chain links TRBV5-5 with TRBJ1-6; tentative D call: TRBD1 (5 bases). V was pared by 0 bases and J by 8 bases, with 15 bases between. The germline V gene encodes CDR1 SGHKS and CDR2 YYEKEE (reference sequence). This CDR3 is 16 amino acids long. CDR3 amino acids: CASSLDSWGSDSPLHF. Written as DNA, the CDR3 is TGTGCCAGCAGCTTGGATTCTTGGGGGAGTGATTCACCCCTCCACTTT. Full variable domain (missing parts from reference TRBV5-5 and TRBJ1-6): DAGVTQSPTHLIKTRGQQVTLRCSPISGHKSVSWYQQVLGQGPQFIFQYYEKEERGRGNFPDRFSARQFPNYSSELNVNALLLGDSALYLCASSLDSWGSDSPLHFGNGTRLTVT.

A single count supports this clonotype. The CDR3 DNA follows: TGTGCCAGCATTTTGTACCGGGACGGGAATTCACCCCTCCACTTT. Translation: CASILYRDGNSPLHF. The V and J genes are TRBV27 and TRBJ1-6; TRBD1 is a possible D gene (5 bases). Germline CDR1 and CDR2: MNHEY and SMNVEV (reference sequence). The CDR3 totals 15 residues. V gave up 7 bases and J gave up 7 bases, with 17 bases separating them.

The chain is built from TRBV14 and TRBJ2-7; D possibly corresponds to TRBD1 (5 bases). Germline V CDR1 and CDR2: SGHDN, FVKESK. The CDR3 has 11 amino acids. Deletions cut 3 bases from V and 7 bases from J, with 7 bases between. In DNA, the CDR3 is TGTGCCAGCAGCCAGGGGCTTGAGCAGTACTTC. Encoded protein: CASSQGLEQYF. Variable domain in full (rest from reference TRBV14 and TRBJ2-7): EAGVTQFPSHSVIEKGQTVTLRCDPISGHDNLYWYRRVMGKEIKFLLHFVKESKQDESGMPNNRFLAERTGGTYSTLKVQPAELEDSGVYFCASSQGLEQYFGPGTRLTVT.

In this sample, this clonotype turned up a few times. The chain joins TRBV12-3 or TRBV12-4 to TRBJ1-1, with D hard to call. Trimming pared 6 bases from V and 2 bases from J, leaving 10 bases between. This CDR3 spans 13 amino acids. CDR3: CASSRSTNTEAFF. CDR3 DNA: TGTGCCAGCAGCCGATCTACAAACACTGAAGCTTTCTTT.